The 21 T cell receptor beta chains below were found in one sample sequenced in a study of blood T cell repertoires in COVID-19. Clones were read by immunoSEQ multiplex PCR, and TCRdb kept only the in-frame ones, dropping some. The sample yields approximately 210,000 clones, roughly 81% seen once. Sequencing input: peripheral blood. These receptors were collected from a woman in her 70s with active or convalescent COVID-19.

V gene TRBV11-2 combines with J gene TRBJ2-1; D possibly corresponds to TRBD2 (6 bases). The CDR3 length is 16 residues. V lost 1 base to trimming and J lost 6 bases, with 16 bases between them. CDR1 is SGHAT, CDR2 FQNNGV, per germline. CDR3 protein: CASSLVGLASLNEQFF. The CDR3 bases are TGTGCCAGCAGCTTAGTCGGTCTAGCGTCCCTCAATGAGCAGTTCTTC.

Remarks on this clone: The sample holds other DNA sequences that translate to the same CDR3. The chain uses TRBV7-3 and TRBJ2-3, with D perhaps matching TRBD2 (6 bases). Germline-derived CDR1 and CDR2 are SGHTA and FQGTGA. This CDR3 is built from 14 residues. V lost 2 bases, J lost 2 bases, and 8 bases lay in between. CDR3 DNA sequence: TGTGCCAGCAGCTTAGGGAGGTCCACAGATACGCAGTATTTT. Residues: CASSLGRSTDTQYF.

This chain uses TRBV5-1 with TRBJ1-1; weak D call: TRBD1 (5 bases). The CDR3 loop spans 18 amino acids. Germline CDR1 is SGHRS and CDR2 is YFSETQ. Deletions cut 1 base from V and 0 bases from J, with 19 bases between. For the CDR3, the DNA is TGCGCCAGCAGCTTGCGTGAGCCAGGGCATCCCATGAACACTGAAGCTTTCTTT. Its protein is CASSLREPGHPMNTEAFF. Full variable domain (remainder filled in from reference TRBV5-1 and TRBJ1-1): KAGVTQTPRYLIKTRGQQVTLSCSPISGHRSVSWYQQTPGQGLQFLFEYFSETQRNKGNFPGRFSGRQFSNSRSEMNVSTLELGDSALYLCASSLREPGHPMNTEAFFGQGTRLTVV.

The J gene is TRBJ1-2, the V gene TRBV11-1; tentatively, D is TRBD1 (6 bases). V lost 7 bases to trimming and J lost 5 bases, with 14 bases between them. This CDR3 is built from 13 residues. CDR1 is SGHAT and CDR2 is FQDESV in the germline V gene (reference sequence). The CDR3 coding sequence is TGTGCCAGCACCTCGGACAGCGGATATGGCTACACCTTC. Protein product: CASTSDSGYGYTF.

The sample holds a few counts of this clone. This could be a read error, since a much larger clone is one nucleotide away. This sample includes further DNA sequences coding for the same CDR3. This chain uses TRBV12-3 or TRBV12-4 with TRBJ1-1; D is ambiguous. V lost 1 base and J 1 base, leaving 4 bases between the germline ends. The CDR3 runs 13 residues. The CDR3 protein is CASSLGQNTEAFF. The CDR3 nucleotides read TGTGCCAGCAGTTTAGGGCAGAACACTGAAGCTTTCTTT.

This clone was counted a single time. The rearrangement joins TRBV7-2 to TRBJ2-1; TRBD2 agrees at 7 bases. Losses at the gene ends were 5 bases for V and 4 bases for J; bases not matched to a gene: 11. The CDR3 covers 16 residues. Germline V gene sequence: CDR1 SGHTA, CDR2 FQGNSA. CDR3 DNA sequence: TGTGCCAGCAGCCGCCGCCAGGGCGGGAGATACAATGAGCAGTTCTTC. It is translated as CASSRRQGGRYNEQFF.

This rearrangement joins TRBV5-1 to TRBJ2-7, with 7 bases aligning to TRBD2. The ends lost 2 bases at V and 3 bases at J; junction bases unmatched: 2. This CDR3 is built from 13 residues. Germline V gives CDR1 SGHRS, CDR2 YFSETQ. This chain's CDR3 is CASSFPSGYEQYF. The CDR3 coding sequence is TGCGCCAGCAGCTTCCCTAGCGGCTACGAGCAGTACTTC.

The J gene is TRBJ2-7, the V gene TRBV15; 8 nucleotides line up with TRBD1. CDR1 is LNHNV, CDR2 YYDKDF, per germline (reference sequence). The CDR3 sequence is 13 residues long. Trimming cost V 8 bases and J 6 bases; bases outside gene matches: 9. The CDR3 here is CATAPRQGSEQYF. CDR3 bases: TGTGCCACCGCCCCAAGACAGGGGAGCGAGCAGTACTTC.

This rearrangement joins TRBV6-5 to TRBJ1-6; no firm D call. V dropped 2 bases and J dropped 10 bases, with 9 bases sitting between them. This CDR3 has 13 residues. Germline lookup yields CDR1 MNHEY and CDR2 SVGAGI. CDR3 residues: CASSYDLGSPLHF. The CDR3 DNA follows: TGTGCCAGCAGTTACGACCTAGGATCACCCCTCCACTTT.

This clone was counted once. The chain is built from TRBV6-5 and TRBJ2-5; D is perhaps TRBD2 (6 bases). The V gene's germline CDR1 is MNHEY and CDR2 SVGAGI. This CDR3 has 14 residues. V was trimmed by 2 bases and J by 5 bases, leaving 12 bases between them. CDR3 in amino acids: CASSYGGSGETQYF. CDR3 sequence (DNA): TGTGCCAGCAGTTACGGGGGAAGCGGGGAGACCCAGTACTTC.

The chain employs TRBV9 and TRBJ2-1, with D maybe TRBD1 (5 bases). Germline-derived CDR1 and CDR2 are SGDLS and YYNGEE. This CDR3 region has 16 residues. V lost 5 bases and J 0 bases, leaving 15 bases between the germline ends. In DNA form, the CDR3 reads TGTGCCAGCAGTCCCCTGGGGCGAAACTCCTACAATGAGCAGTTCTTC. Translating gives CASSPLGRNSYNEQFF.

This chain joins TRBV19 and TRBJ2-2; tentatively, D is TRBD1 (6 bases). CDR3 length equals 16 residues. V lost 3 bases to trimming and J lost 2 bases, with 13 bases between them. Germline CDR1 is LNHDA and CDR2 is SQIVND (reference sequence). CDR3 sequence: CASSIGQSGNTGELFF. The DNA for the CDR3 is TGTGCCAGTAGTATTGGACAGTCGGGAAACACCGGGGAGCTGTTTTTT.

This clone was found a few times. The rearrangement uses TRBV2 and TRBJ2-7; TRBD2 aligns across 12 bases. V lost 7 bases to trimming and J lost 0 bases; unmatched junction nucleotides: 4. Germline V lookup: CDR1 SNHLY, CDR2 FYNNEI. The CDR3 loop spans 15 amino acids. The CDR3 protein is CASTRLAGDSYEQYF. DNA for the CDR3: TGTGCCAGCACCAGACTAGCGGGGGACTCCTACGAGCAGTACTTC.

The V and J genes are TRBV27 and TRBJ2-5; the D gene is possibly TRBD1 (5 bases). This CDR3 comprises 13 residues. With 5 bases removed from V and 5 bases from J, the gap between germline ends came to 12 bases. The germline V gene has CDR1 MNHEY and CDR2 SMNVEV (reference sequence). As DNA, the CDR3 is TGTGCCAGCAGTAACCAGGGTGGCGAGACCCAGTACTTC. Amino acids: CASSNQGGETQYF.

This chain joins TRBV19 and TRBJ2-7, with a possible D match to TRBD2 (5 bases). CDR1 LNHDA and CDR2 SQIVND come from the germline V gene (reference sequence). The germline V and J ends were trimmed by 5 bases and 4 bases, with 21 bases remaining between them. The CDR3 has 16 amino acids. In nucleotides, the CDR3 is TGTGCCAGTAGTCGAGACGCGGGCCTTCTGGGGTACGAGCAGTACTTC. Its translation is CASSRDAGLLGYEQYF.

This chain uses TRBV20-1 with TRBJ1-6, with 7 bases aligning to TRBD1. V was pared by 3 bases and J by 7 bases, with 12 bases of the junction left unmatched. The CDR3 has 16 amino acids. The germline CDR1 and CDR2 sequences are DFQATT and SNEGSKA (reference sequence). CDR3 loop: CSASLRDRDRNSPLHF. For the CDR3, the DNA is TGCAGTGCTAGTCTCCGAGACCGGGACAGAAATTCACCCCTCCACTTT.

The DNA for the CDR3 is TGTGCCAGCAGCTTCGCAGCGGGAGGGCCTTGGGAGACCCAGTACTTC. Protein sequence: CASSFAAGGPWETQYF. The rearrangement uses TRBV7-9 and TRBJ2-5; 10 nucleotides match TRBD2. The CDR3 is 16 amino acids. The germline gives CDR1 SEHNR, CDR2 FQNEAQ (reference sequence). V was clipped by 3 bases and J by 5 bases; unmatched bases: 9.

V is TRBV10-3 and J is TRBJ2-2; weak D call: TRBD2 (5 bases). Germline CDR1 ENHRY, CDR2 SYGVKD. V was pared by 3 bases and J by 3 bases, with 11 bases between. The CDR3 contains 15 residues. In nucleotides, the CDR3 is TGTGCCATCAGTGACCCCCGGCGGGACACCGGGGAGCTGTTTTTT. Its protein product is CAISDPRRDTGELFF.

The chain employs TRBV6-6 and TRBJ1-4; 7 nucleotides match TRBD1. CDR1 is MNHNY, CDR2 SVGAGI, per germline (reference sequence). V gave up 6 bases and J gave up 6 bases; unmatched junction bases: 7. This CDR3 is built from 14 residues. The DNA of the CDR3 is TGTGCCAGCAGCCCCAGACAGGGATATGAAAAACTGTTTTTT. Translating gives CASSPRQGYEKLFF.

CDR3 sequence (DNA): TGTGCCAGCAGCCGACTAGTAGCGGGAGGGACAGATACGCAGTATTTT. Its protein product is CASSRLVAGGTDTQYF. V is TRBV3-1 (or the pseudogene TRBV3-2) and J is TRBJ2-3; 11 bases agree with TRBD2. This CDR3 has 16 amino acids. CDR1 and CDR2 (germline): LGHDT, YNNKEL (reference sequence). J gave up 3 bases and V 4 bases, and 6 bases lay outside the gene matches.

The J gene is TRBJ2-7, the V gene TRBV5-6; D might be TRBD1 (5 bases). The germline V gene encodes CDR1 SGHDT and CDR2 YYEEEE. V was pared by 0 bases and J by 2 bases, with 9 bases between. The CDR3 runs 14 residues. The CDR3 DNA reads TGTGCCAGCAGCTTGGTCGGACAAGCCTACGAGCAGTACTTC. This translates into CASSLVGQAYEQYF.